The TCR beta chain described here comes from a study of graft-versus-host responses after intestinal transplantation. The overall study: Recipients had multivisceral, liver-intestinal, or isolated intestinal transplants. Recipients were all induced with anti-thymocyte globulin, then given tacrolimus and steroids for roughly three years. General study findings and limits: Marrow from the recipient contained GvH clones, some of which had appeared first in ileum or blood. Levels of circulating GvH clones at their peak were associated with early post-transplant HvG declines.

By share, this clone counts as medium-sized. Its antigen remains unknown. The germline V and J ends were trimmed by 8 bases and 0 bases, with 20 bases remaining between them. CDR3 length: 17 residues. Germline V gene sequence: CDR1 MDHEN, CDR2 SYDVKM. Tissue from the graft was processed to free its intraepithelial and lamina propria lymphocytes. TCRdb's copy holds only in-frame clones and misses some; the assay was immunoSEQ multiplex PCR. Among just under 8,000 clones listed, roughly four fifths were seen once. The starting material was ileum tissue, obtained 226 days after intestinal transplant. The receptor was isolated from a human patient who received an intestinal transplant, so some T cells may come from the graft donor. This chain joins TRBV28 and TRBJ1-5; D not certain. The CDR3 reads CASRTYGLTNSNQPQHF. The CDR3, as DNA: TGTGCCAGCCGTACTTACGGACTGACTAATAGCAATCAGCCCCAGCATTTT.